This section outlines one T cell receptor (beta chain) sequence together with its context. The CDR3 is made up of 16 amino acids. Germline V gives CDR1 PRHDT, CDR2 FYEKMQ (reference sequence). J lost 4 bases, V lost 5 bases, and 13 bases had no gene match. Assay used: immunoSEQ multiplex PCR; TCRdb lists only in-frame clones, some missing. This table holds 170,000 or so clones, roughly 88% found once. This specimen comes from a study of blood T cell repertoires in COVID-19. Study summary: The analysed material was cDNA or gDNA that came from T cells, B-cell-depleted T cells, or PBMCs.

Recovered Cohort 3 donors showed two negative PCRs, clearance, or symptom resolution. Input material: PBMCs or T cells enriched from blood (not recorded which). The receptor's source is a woman between 18 and 29 years old who had recovered from COVID-19. The V gene is TRBV13, the J gene TRBJ2-7; 8 positions match TRBD1. In DNA, the CDR3 is TGTGCCAGCAGCCCAGGAAGGACAGGGATTAAGTACGAGCAGTACTTC. Its protein product is CASSPGRTGIKYEQYF.